The next 20 T cell receptor beta chains were all read from a single sample in a study of cytomegalovirus exposure and HLA in healthy donors. Researchers ran the PCR with 60 Vbeta and 13 Jbeta primers. The protocol was immunoSEQ multiplex PCR, while the TCRdb copy is restricted to in-frame clones and leaves out a portion. The listing records some 130,000 clones. Sequencing was performed on PBMCs. The source is a man between 18 and 29 years old in good health and CMV-seronegative.

The chain's CDR3 is CASSLAQGTHEQFF. CDR3 nucleotides: TGTGCCAGCAGTTTGGCACAGGGGACCCATGAGCAGTTCTTC. V is TRBV27 and J is TRBJ2-1; 7 nucleotides line up with TRBD1. The CDR3 consists of 14 residues. Germline trimming cut 3 bases from V and 8 bases from J; bases unmatched to any gene: 7. CDR1 is MNHEY, CDR2 SMNVEV, per germline (reference sequence).

This chain joins TRBV28 and TRBJ1-1; D is perhaps TRBD1 (5 bases). V gave up 4 bases and J gave up 1 base, with 13 bases separating them. Germline V gene lookup returns CDR1 MDHEN and CDR2 SYDVKM. The CDR3 consists of 15 residues. CDR3 nucleotide sequence: TGTGCCAGCAGTTCCCCAGGGTCCCCGAACACTGAAGCTTTCTTT. Its translation: CASSSPGSPNTEAFF. The whole variable domain, remainder taken from reference TRBV28 and TRBJ1-1, is DVKVTQSSRYLVKRTGEKVFLECVQDMDHENMFWYRQDPGLGLRLIYFSYDVKMKEKGDIPEGYSVSREKKERFSLILESASTNQTSMYLCASSSPGSPNTEAFFGQGTRLTVV.

V gene TRBV30 combines with J gene TRBJ1-2; a possible D gene is TRBD1 (6 bases). The length of the CDR3 is 15 residues. Germline V gene data show CDR1 as GTSNPN and CDR2 as SVGIG (reference sequence). With 4 bases removed from V and 8 bases from J, the gap between germline ends came to 23 bases. The CDR3 reads CAWKRSGGAPEGYTF. For the CDR3, the DNA is TGTGCCTGGAAACGAAGCGGGGGCGCCCCGGAAGGCTACACCTTC. Variable domain in full (rest from reference TRBV30 and TRBJ1-2): SQTIHQWPATLVQPVGSPLSLECTVEGTSNPNLYWYRQAAGRGLQLLFYSVGIGQISSEVPQNLSASRPQDRQFILSSKKLLLSDSGFYLCAWKRSGGAPEGYTFGSGTRLTVV.

The chain recombines TRBV10-2 with TRBJ2-3; TRBD2 matches 15 bases. The CDR3 extends over 15 amino acids. Germline V gene lookup returns CDR1 WSHSY and CDR2 SAAADI. J lost 9 bases, V lost 6 bases, and 7 bases had no gene match. Here the CDR3 reads CASRPGLAGGITQYF. The CDR3, as DNA: TGCGCCAGCAGACCCGGACTAGCGGGGGGGATAACGCAGTATTTT.

The rearrangement links TRBV5-1 to TRBJ2-5; a possible D gene is TRBD1 (5 bases). Germline V gives CDR1 SGHRS, CDR2 YFSETQ. There are 14 residues in the CDR3. Trimming cost V 0 bases and J 5 bases, with 11 bases left between them. The CDR3 DNA is TGCGCCAGCAGCTTGGGTTGGGGCTGGGAGACCCAGTACTTC. It yields the protein CASSLGWGWETQYF. Based on the CDR3 plus reference TRBV5-1 and TRBJ2-5, the full variable domain is KAGVTQTPRYLIKTRGQQVTLSCSPISGHRSVSWYQQTPGQGLQFLFEYFSETQRNKGNFPGRFSGRQFSNSRSEMNVSTLELGDSALYLCASSLGWGWETQYFGPGTRLLVL.

The V call is TRBV9, the J call TRBJ1-3, with D possibly TRBD1 on 6 matching bases. V gave up 5 bases and J gave up 3 bases, with 15 bases separating them. CDR1 and CDR2 (germline): SGDLS, YYNGEE. The length of the CDR3 is 15 residues. DNA for the CDR3: TGTGCCAGCAGTACAGGGTCCCAATATGGAAACACCATATATTTT. Translation gives CASSTGSQYGNTIYF.

The rearrangement links TRBV30 to TRBJ1-2; no reliable D call. V shed 6 bases and J shed 8 bases, with 16 bases lying between them. Germline V gene data show CDR1 as GTSNPN and CDR2 as SVGIG (reference sequence). This CDR3 is built from 12 residues. The CDR3 nucleotides read TGTGCCTGCACCGGCGGGCCACGGGGCTACACCTTC. The encoded protein is CACTGGPRGYTF.

The rearrangement uses TRBV18 and TRBJ2-3, with D possibly matching TRBD1 (5 bases). Germline CDR1 and CDR2: KGHSH and LQKENI. The CDR3 is 14 residues long. The V end lost 3 bases, the J end lost 5 bases, and 12 bases lay between the germline ends. This CDR3 reads CASSPQQAGDTQYF. In nucleotides, the CDR3 is TGTGCCAGCTCACCCCAACAGGCAGGAGATACGCAGTATTTT.

The rearrangement links TRBV4-3 to TRBJ2-2; 9 nucleotides align to TRBD2. The V and J ends lost 0 bases and 0 bases, in that order; junction bases with no gene match: 8. The CDR3 consists of 19 residues. The germline V gene encodes CDR1 LGHNA and CDR2 YSLEER. DNA of the CDR3: TGCGCCAGCAGCCAAGATCTGATTAGCGGGGGCGCGAACACCGGGGAGCTGTTTTTT. Amino acids: CASSQDLISGGANTGELFF.

The CDR3, as DNA: TGTGCCACCAGCAGGGGGGTTTTAGGGACTAGCCGCTACGAGCAGTACTTC. This sequence encodes CATSRGVLGTSRYEQYF. V gene TRBV15 combines with J gene TRBJ2-7; TRBD2 aligns across 9 bases. Trimming took 3 bases from V and 3 from J; bases not matched to a gene: 12. This CDR3 has 17 residues. Germline loops: CDR1 LNHNV, CDR2 YYDKDF (reference sequence).

CDR3 loop: CASSVAGGSNEQFF. In nucleotides, the CDR3 is TGCGCCAGCAGCGTAGCGGGGGGATCCAATGAGCAGTTCTTC. The rearrangement joins TRBV5-1 to TRBJ2-1; 10 nucleotides agree with TRBD2. The CDR3 runs to 14 residues. CDR1 is SGHRS and CDR2 is YFSETQ in the germline V gene. V shed 4 bases, J shed 6 bases, and the junction held 4 bases outside the gene matches.

The chain is built from TRBV7-2 and TRBJ1-2, with 11 bases identical to TRBD1. This CDR3 comprises 16 residues. Germline V gives CDR1 SGHTA, CDR2 FQGNSA. Unmatched junction bases numbered 3, after V lost 1 base and J lost 2 bases. The CDR3 region is CASSLVGTGGNYGYTF. CDR3 in DNA: TGTGCCAGCAGCTTAGTAGGGACAGGGGGGAACTATGGCTACACCTTC.

The chain links TRBV6-5 to TRBJ2-7, with 8 bases aligning to TRBD1. CDR3 length: 13 residues. With 4 bases clipped from V and 3 bases from J, the junction kept 2 bases outside the gene matches. Germline values: CDR1 MNHEY, CDR2 SVGAGI. Written as DNA, the CDR3 is TGTGCCAGCAGTTTGACAGGGGACTACGAGCAGTACTTC. Translating it yields CASSLTGDYEQYF.

This chain's CDR3 is CASSVLAGAGDTQYF. The CDR3, as DNA: TGTGCCAGCAGTGTGCTAGCGGGGGCCGGGGATACGCAGTATTTT. The chain carries TRBV6-4 and TRBJ2-3; 10 positions match TRBD2. CDR1 and CDR2 from the germline V gene are MRHNA and SNTAGT. With 4 bases clipped from V and 6 bases from J, the junction kept 7 bases outside the gene matches. The CDR3 has 15 residues.

This rearrangement joins TRBV6-6 to TRBJ1-1, with D uncertain. This CDR3 has 15 residues. Per the germline V gene, CDR1 is MNHNY and CDR2 is SVGAGI (reference sequence). V lost 5 bases, J lost 5 bases, and 18 bases lay in between. The DNA of the CDR3 is TGTGCCAGCAGTCTTATAGACCCACCGAGGACTGAAGCTTTCTTT. Translation gives CASSLIDPPRTEAFF.

CDR3 loop: CASRKAGSRAEAFF. The CDR3 DNA is TGTGCCAGCAGGAAAGCGGGCTCCAGAGCCGAAGCTTTCTTT. The V call is TRBV28, the J call TRBJ1-1; D unclear. V was cut by 6 bases and J by 8 bases, with 19 bases left in between. Germline CDR1 and CDR2: MDHEN and SYDVKM. The CDR3 spans 14 residues.

V usage is TRBV5-6 and J usage is TRBJ1-1; D is perhaps TRBD1 (6 bases). The V end was cut by 4 bases, the J end by 2 bases, with 15 bases between. This CDR3 has 15 residues. Per the germline V gene, CDR1 is SGHDT and CDR2 is YYEEEE. The CDR3 spells CASSRKGEGNTEAFF. In DNA, the CDR3 is TGTGCCAGCAGCAGGAAGGGGGAAGGAAACACTGAAGCTTTCTTT. The full variable domain, with the rest looked up from reference TRBV5-6 and TRBJ1-1, is DAGVTQSPTHLIKTRGQQVTLRCSPKSGHDTVSWYQQALGQGPQFIFQYYEEEERQRGNFPDRFSGHQFPNYSSELNVNALLLGDSALYLCASSRKGEGNTEAFFGQGTRLTVV.

The chain couples TRBV2 to TRBJ2-7, with 14 bases that match TRBD2. The CDR3 extends over 14 amino acids. CDR1 is SNHLY and CDR2 is FYNNEI in the germline V gene. J was trimmed by 6 bases and V by 6 bases; bases with no gene match: 4. CDR3 residues: CASSPTSGRGEQYF. The DNA of the CDR3 is TGTGCCAGCAGCCCGACTAGCGGGAGGGGCGAGCAGTACTTC.

The rearrangement links TRBV19 to TRBJ2-7; maybe TRBD1 (6 bases). Trimming pared 8 bases from V and 5 bases from J, leaving 16 bases between. Per germline, CDR1 LNHDA and CDR2 SQIVND (reference sequence). This CDR3 region has 13 residues. CDR3 residues: CASAQDRYHEQYF. The CDR3 bases are TGTGCCAGTGCCCAAGACAGGTACCACGAGCAGTACTTC.

The chain uses TRBV19 and TRBJ1-6, with D unresolved. Deletions cut 2 bases from V and 14 bases from J, with 16 bases between. The CDR3 spans 14 residues. CDR1 is LNHDA, CDR2 SQIVND, per germline (reference sequence). The CDR3 sequence: CASSIQRPGSALHF. The DNA of the CDR3 is TGTGCCAGTAGTATACAGAGACCCGGGTCGGCCCTCCACTTT.